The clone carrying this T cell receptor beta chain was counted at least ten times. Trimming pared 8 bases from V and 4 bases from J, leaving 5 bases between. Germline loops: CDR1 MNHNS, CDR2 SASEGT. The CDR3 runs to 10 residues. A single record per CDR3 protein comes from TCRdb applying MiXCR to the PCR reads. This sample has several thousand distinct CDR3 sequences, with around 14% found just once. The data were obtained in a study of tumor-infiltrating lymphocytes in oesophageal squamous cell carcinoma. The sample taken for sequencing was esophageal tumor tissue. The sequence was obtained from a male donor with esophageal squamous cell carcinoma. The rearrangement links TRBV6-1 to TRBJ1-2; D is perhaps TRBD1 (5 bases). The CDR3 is CASGAYGYTF. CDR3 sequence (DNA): TGTGCCAGCGGGGCCTATGGCTACACCTTC.